The 5 T cell receptor beta chains listed next were all sequenced from one sample in a study of cytomegalovirus exposure and HLA in healthy donors. Amplification used 60 Vbeta primers and 13 Jbeta primers. Some clones are missing from TCRdb's copy, which holds only in-frame ones; the method was immunoSEQ multiplex PCR. The table has around 53,000 clones, approximately 84% seen once. Sequenced sample: PBMCs. Source of these receptors: a man aged 45 to 65 in good health and CMV-seronegative.

This chain joins TRBV7-9 and TRBJ2-3; D gene ambiguous. The CDR3 sequence is 14 residues long. The germline gives CDR1 SEHNR, CDR2 FQNEAQ (reference sequence). V lost 10 bases to trimming and J lost 5 bases, with 19 bases between them. The CDR3 loop is CAIQLRVHVDTQYF. CDR3 sequence (DNA): TGTGCCATCCAGCTCCGGGTACATGTAGATACGCAGTATTTT.

The chain couples TRBV29-1 to TRBJ2-2, with 11 bases that match TRBD2. The CDR3 extends over 16 amino acids. J gave up 3 bases and V 3 bases, and 6 bases lay outside the gene matches. CDR1 and CDR2 (germline): SQVTM, ANQGSEA. Here the CDR3 reads CSVDSSGGSDTGELFF. The CDR3 bases are TGCAGCGTTGACTCTAGCGGGGGGTCGGACACCGGGGAGCTGTTTTTT.

This chain uses TRBV2 with TRBJ2-5; D is possibly TRBD2 (7 bases). Germline V CDR1 and CDR2: SNHLY, FYNNEI. This CDR3 is 15 amino acids long. The ends were cut back, 4 bases at V and 5 bases at J, with 17 bases in the middle. The CDR3: CASSAGGQGRETQYF. Here the CDR3 DNA reads TGTGCCAGCAGTGCGGGGGGCCAGGGGCGGGAGACCCAGTACTTC.

This chain connects TRBV7-3 to TRBJ2-2, with a tentative D call TRBD2 (6 bases). The CDR3 extends over 16 amino acids. Per the germline V gene, CDR1 is SGHTA and CDR2 is FQGTGA. V lost 5 bases and J lost 0, with 13 bases in between. The CDR3 region is CASSMLATANTGELFF. CDR3 sequence (DNA): TGTGCCAGCAGCATGCTAGCGACCGCGAACACCGGGGAGCTGTTTTTT.

This clone has just one count. This chain links TRBV10-3 with TRBJ2-3, with a possible D match to TRBD1 (6 bases). The germline gives CDR1 ENHRY, CDR2 SYGVKD. This CDR3 has 14 amino acids. Between the trimmed V and J ends, which lost 5 bases and 3 bases, there was a span of 12 bases. Written as DNA, the CDR3 is TGTGCCATCAGTACCTCGGGACAAACAGATACGCAGTATTTT. Protein sequence: CAISTSGQTDTQYF.